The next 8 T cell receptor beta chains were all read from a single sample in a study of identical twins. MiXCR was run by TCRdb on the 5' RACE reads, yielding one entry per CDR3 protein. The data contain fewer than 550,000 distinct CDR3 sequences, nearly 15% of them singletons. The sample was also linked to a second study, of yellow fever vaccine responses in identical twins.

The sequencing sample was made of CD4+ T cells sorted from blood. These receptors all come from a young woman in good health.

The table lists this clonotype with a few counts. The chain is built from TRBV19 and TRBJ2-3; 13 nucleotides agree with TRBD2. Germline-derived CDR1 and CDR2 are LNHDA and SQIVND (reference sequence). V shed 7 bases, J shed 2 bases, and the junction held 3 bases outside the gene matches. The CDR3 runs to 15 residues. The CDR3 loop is CASKGLAGPTDTQYF. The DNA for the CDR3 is TGTGCCAGTAAGGGACTAGCGGGGCCCACAGATACGCAGTATTTT.

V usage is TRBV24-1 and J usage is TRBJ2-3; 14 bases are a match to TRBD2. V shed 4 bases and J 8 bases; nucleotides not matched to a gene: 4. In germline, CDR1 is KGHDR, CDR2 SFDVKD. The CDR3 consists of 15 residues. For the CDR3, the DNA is TGTGCCACCAGTGAAGGGACTAGCGGGGGAGGTACGCAGTATTTT. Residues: CATSEGTSGGGTQYF.

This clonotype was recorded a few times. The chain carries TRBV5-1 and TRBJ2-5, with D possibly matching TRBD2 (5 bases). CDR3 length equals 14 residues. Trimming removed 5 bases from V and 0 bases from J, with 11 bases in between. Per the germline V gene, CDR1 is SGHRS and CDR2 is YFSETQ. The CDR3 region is CASRRSGYQETQYF. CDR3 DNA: TGCGCCAGCAGGCGGAGCGGTTACCAAGAGACCCAGTACTTC. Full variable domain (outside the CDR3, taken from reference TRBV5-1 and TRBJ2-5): KAGVTQTPRYLIKTRGQQVTLSCSPISGHRSVSWYQQTPGQGLQFLFEYFSETQRNKGNFPGRFSGRQFSNSRSEMNVSTLELGDSALYLCASRRSGYQETQYFGPGTRLLVL.

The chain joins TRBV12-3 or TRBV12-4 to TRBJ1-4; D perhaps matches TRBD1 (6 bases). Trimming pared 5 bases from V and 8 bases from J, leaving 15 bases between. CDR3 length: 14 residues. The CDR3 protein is CASSVQGLGEKLFF. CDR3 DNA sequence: TGTGCCAGCAGTGTTCAGGGGCTAGGGGAAAAACTGTTTTTT.

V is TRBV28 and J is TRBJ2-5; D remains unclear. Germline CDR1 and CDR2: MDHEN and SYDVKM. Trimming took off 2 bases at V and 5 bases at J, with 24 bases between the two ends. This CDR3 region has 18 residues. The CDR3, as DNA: TGTGCCAGCAGTTTAGCGCGCGCTCTCCTCCCATCCCTGGAGACCCAGTACTTC. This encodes CASSLARALLPSLETQYF. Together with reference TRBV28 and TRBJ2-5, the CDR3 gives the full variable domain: DVKVTQSSRYLVKRTGEKVFLECVQDMDHENMFWYRQDPGLGLRLIYFSYDVKMKEKGDIPEGYSVSREKKERFSLILESASTNQTSMYLCASSLARALLPSLETQYFGPGTRLLVL.

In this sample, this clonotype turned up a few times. This CDR3 reads CASSSLPAGLSTDTQYF. CDR3 DNA sequence: TGTGCCAGCAGTTCCCTCCCGGCAGGCCTAAGCACAGATACGCAGTATTTT. This chain connects TRBV27 to TRBJ2-3; no clear D. Germline lookup yields CDR1 MNHEY and CDR2 SMNVEV (reference sequence). The ends were cut back, 4 bases at V and 0 bases at J, with 17 bases in the middle. The CDR3 length is 17 residues.

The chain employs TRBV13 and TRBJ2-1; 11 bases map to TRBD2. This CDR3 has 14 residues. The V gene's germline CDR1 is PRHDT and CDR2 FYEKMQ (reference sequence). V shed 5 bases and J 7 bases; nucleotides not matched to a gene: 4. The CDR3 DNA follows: TGTGCCAGCAGCGTTAGCGGGAGGGATAATGAGCAGTTCTTC. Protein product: CASSVSGRDNEQFF.

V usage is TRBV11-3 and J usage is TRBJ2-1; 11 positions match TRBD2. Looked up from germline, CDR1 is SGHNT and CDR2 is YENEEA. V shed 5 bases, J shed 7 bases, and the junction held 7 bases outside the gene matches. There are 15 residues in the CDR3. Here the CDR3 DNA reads TGTGCCAGCAGCAAGGCTAGCGGGGGGTTGAATGAGCAGTTCTTC. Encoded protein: CASSKASGGLNEQFF.